These 9 T cell receptor beta chains were all obtained from the same sample, sequenced in a study of identical twins. TCRdb reprocessed the 5' RACE reads via MiXCR and lists one record per CDR3 protein. The sample has 400,000 to 550,000 distinct CDR3 sequences; around 20% are singletons. The same data also went into a second study, on T cells expressing NK-cell markers.

The sample consisted of CD4+ T cells sorted from blood. The receptor source for this set is a woman aged 18-30 years in good health.

This clonotype was counted at least ten times. The rearrangement uses TRBV6-5 and TRBJ2-5; D call uncertain. The CDR3 runs 13 residues. The germline V and J ends were trimmed by 0 bases and 4 bases, with 6 bases remaining between them. Germline assignment: CDR1 MNHEY and CDR2 SVGAGI. The CDR3 DNA follows: TGTGCCAGCAGTTACTCTGGTGGAGAGACCCAGTACTTC. Translation gives CASSYSGGETQYF.

This clonotype was recorded at least ten times. The chain links TRBV20-1 to TRBJ2-7, with 8 bases lining up with TRBD1. J was trimmed by 6 bases and V by 6 bases; bases with no gene match: 16. Germline lookup yields CDR1 DFQATT and CDR2 SNEGSKA (reference sequence). This CDR3 comprises 15 residues. Here the CDR3 DNA reads TGCAGTGCCGAGGCCCGGGACAGGAAGTATGGCGAGCAGTACTTC. It yields the protein CSAEARDRKYGEQYF.

The chain has TRBV28 and TRBJ2-7, with TRBD2 matching 8 bases. The CDR3 is 15 residues long. The germline CDR1 and CDR2 sequences are MDHEN and SYDVKM. Trimming took 5 bases from V and 1 from J; bases not matched to a gene: 7. CDR3 nucleotides: TGTGCCAGCAGTGCTACAGGACTAGCATCCTACGAGCAGTACTTC. Its translation: CASSATGLASYEQYF.

J is TRBJ2-2 and V is TRBV7-9; 10 nucleotides line up with TRBD1. The CDR3 runs 16 residues. The V gene end was trimmed by 5 bases and the J gene end by 4 bases; junction bases not matched to a gene: 7. Germline-derived CDR1 and CDR2 are SEHNR and FQNEAQ (reference sequence). CDR3: CASSPQGTGATGELFF. CDR3 DNA sequence: TGTGCCAGCAGCCCCCAAGGGACAGGGGCCACCGGGGAGCTGTTTTTT.

This clonotype was seen a handful of times. J is TRBJ1-1 and V is TRBV29-1; 7 nucleotides agree with TRBD1. Unmatched junction bases numbered 12, after V lost 5 bases and J lost 6 bases. Germline V gene lookup returns CDR1 SQVTM and CDR2 ANQGSEA. This CDR3 contains 14 residues. Here the CDR3 reads CSVRARQGIAEAFF. The DNA of the CDR3 is TGCAGCGTTAGAGCTCGACAGGGTATAGCTGAAGCTTTCTTT.

In its sample, this clonotype was seen many times. The CDR3 DNA reads as TGCGCCAGCAGCGCCCCGGGAAATAACGAGCAGTACTTC. Translating it yields CASSAPGNNEQYF. This chain uses TRBV5-1 with TRBJ2-7; a possible D gene is TRBD2 (5 bases). This CDR3 region has 13 residues. In germline, CDR1 is SGHRS, CDR2 YFSETQ. V shed 4 bases and J shed 5 bases, with 13 bases lying between them.

This clonotype was seen a handful of times. The genes are TRBV5-1 and TRBJ2-2; no definite D call. Germline V gives CDR1 SGHRS, CDR2 YFSETQ. The CDR3 runs 14 residues. The V end lost 0 bases, the J end lost 5 bases, and 8 bases lay between the germline ends. CDR3 in DNA: TGCGCCAGCAGCTTGGAGCCGGCAACCGGGGAGCTGTTTTTT. It yields the protein CASSLEPATGELFF.

This clonotype was recorded a few times. The chain combines TRBV9 with TRBJ2-3; perhaps TRBD2 as D (5 bases). V was pared by 3 bases and J by 8 bases, with 19 bases between. The CDR3 contains 15 residues. CDR1 and CDR2 (germline): SGDLS, YYNGEE. The CDR3 DNA reads TGTGCCAGCAGCGAGAGGGTTTTGATAGATCCTACGCAGTATTTT. Protein product: CASSERVLIDPTQYF.

This clonotype was observed many times. The rearrangement uses TRBV7-9 and TRBJ2-3; no firm D call. V lost 3 bases and J 4 bases, leaving 8 bases between the germline ends. There are 13 residues in the CDR3. Germline CDR1 and CDR2: SEHNR and FQNEAQ (reference sequence). Here the CDR3 reads CASSFNGADTQYF. For the CDR3, the DNA is TGTGCCAGCAGCTTCAACGGTGCAGATACGCAGTATTTT.